The clone carrying this TCR beta chain was detected once. Its antigen is still unknown. The PCR employed 60 Vbeta primers together with 13 Jbeta primers. The protocol was immunoSEQ multiplex PCR, while the TCRdb copy is restricted to in-frame clones and leaves out a portion. The sample includes 150,000 or so clones, roughly 76% seen only once; the top ten take over 4.5%. These data come from a study of cytomegalovirus exposure and HLA in healthy donors. Study outcomes and limitations: Sequencing likely generated an artifact that appeared as a cluster of highly shared sequence variants. Confirmation was obtained in vitro that a few CMV-associated chains are specific for CMV antigens. Information on immune exposure was restricted to one variable (CMV serostatus).

The ends lost 0 bases at V and 6 bases at J; junction bases unmatched: 7. Germline V gives CDR1 GTSNPN, CDR2 SVGIG (reference sequence). This CDR3 is 14 amino acids long. The sample was PBMCs. J is TRBJ2-7 and V is TRBV30; 8 positions match TRBD2. The receptor was derived from a woman under 30 in good health and CMV-seropositive. CDR3 DNA: TGTGCCTGGAGTGTTTTTACGGGGGGGCGCGAGCAGTACTTC. Translating it yields CAWSVFTGGREQYF.